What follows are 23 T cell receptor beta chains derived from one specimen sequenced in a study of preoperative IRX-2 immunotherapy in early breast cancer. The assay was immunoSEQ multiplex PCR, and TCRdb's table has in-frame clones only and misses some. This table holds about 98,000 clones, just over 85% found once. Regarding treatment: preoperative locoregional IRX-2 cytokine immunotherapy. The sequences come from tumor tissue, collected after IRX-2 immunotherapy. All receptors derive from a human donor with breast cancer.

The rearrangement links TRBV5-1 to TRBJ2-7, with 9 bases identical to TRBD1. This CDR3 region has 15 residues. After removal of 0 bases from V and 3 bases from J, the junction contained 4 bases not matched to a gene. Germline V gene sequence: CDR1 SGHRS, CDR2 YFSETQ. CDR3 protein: CASSLAGGQGYEQYF. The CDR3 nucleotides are TGCGCCAGCAGCTTGGCCGGGGGACAGGGCTACGAGCAGTACTTC.

Here the CDR3 reads CASSRSQGTDTQYF. The CDR3 DNA reads as TGCGCCAGCAGCCGTTCTCAGGGCACAGATACGCAGTATTTT. The chain recombines TRBV10-2 with TRBJ2-3; D call uncertain. CDR1 and CDR2 (germline): WSHSY, SAAADI. The CDR3 sequence is 14 residues long. Trimming removed 6 bases from V and 1 base from J, with 11 bases in between.

CDR3 sequence reads: CASSIESQGTGELFF. CDR3 coding DNA: TGTGCCAGTAGTATAGAATCTCAGGGGACCGGGGAGCTGTTTTTT. V and J are TRBV19 and TRBJ2-2; perhaps TRBD1 as D (6 bases). With 0 bases removed from V and 5 bases from J, the gap between germline ends came to 10 bases. The germline gives CDR1 LNHDA, CDR2 SQIVND (reference sequence). The CDR3 extends over 15 amino acids.

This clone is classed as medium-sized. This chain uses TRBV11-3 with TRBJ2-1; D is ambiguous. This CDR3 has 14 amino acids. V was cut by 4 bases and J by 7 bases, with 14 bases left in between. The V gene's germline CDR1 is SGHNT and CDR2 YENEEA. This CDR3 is CASSSYGRSNEQFF. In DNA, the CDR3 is TGTGCCAGCAGCTCCTACGGACGGTCGAATGAGCAGTTCTTC.

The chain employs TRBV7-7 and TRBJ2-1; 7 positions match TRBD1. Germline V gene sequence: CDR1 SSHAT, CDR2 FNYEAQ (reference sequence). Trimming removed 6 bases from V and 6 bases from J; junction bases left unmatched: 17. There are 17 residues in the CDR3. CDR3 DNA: TGTGCCAGCAGGTCCACCCCCGGGACAGTCAACTCCAATGAGCAGTTCTTC. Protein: CASRSTPGTVNSNEQFF.

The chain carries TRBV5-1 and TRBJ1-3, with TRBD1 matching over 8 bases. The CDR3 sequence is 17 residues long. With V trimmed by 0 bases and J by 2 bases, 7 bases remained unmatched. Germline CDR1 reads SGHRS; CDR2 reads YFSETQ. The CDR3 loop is CASSLGNKTGAGNTIYF. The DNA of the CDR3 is TGCGCCAGCAGCTTGGGTAATAAGACAGGGGCTGGAAACACCATATATTTT.

The DNA of the CDR3 is TGTGCCAGCAGTTCCATAGCGGGGGTCACCTCCTACGAGCAGTACTTC. Its protein is CASSSIAGVTSYEQYF. The V gene is TRBV28, the J gene TRBJ2-7; 9 bases map to TRBD2. Trimming at V came to 4 bases and at J to 0 bases, leaving 7 bases not matched to a gene. The germline V gene has CDR1 MDHEN and CDR2 SYDVKM. The CDR3 extends over 16 amino acids. Using reference TRBV28 and TRBJ2-7 for the parts outside the CDR3, the full variable domain is DVKVTQSSRYLVKRTGEKVFLECVQDMDHENMFWYRQDPGLGLRLIYFSYDVKMKEKGDIPEGYSVSREKKERFSLILESASTNQTSMYLCASSSIAGVTSYEQYFGPGTRLTVT.

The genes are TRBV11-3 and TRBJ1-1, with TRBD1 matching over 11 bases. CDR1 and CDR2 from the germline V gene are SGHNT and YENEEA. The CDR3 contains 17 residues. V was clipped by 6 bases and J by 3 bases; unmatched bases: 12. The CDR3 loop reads CASSLGPGQGGDTEAFF. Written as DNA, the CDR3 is TGTGCCAGCAGTTTGGGCCCGGGACAGGGGGGGGACACTGAAGCTTTCTTT.

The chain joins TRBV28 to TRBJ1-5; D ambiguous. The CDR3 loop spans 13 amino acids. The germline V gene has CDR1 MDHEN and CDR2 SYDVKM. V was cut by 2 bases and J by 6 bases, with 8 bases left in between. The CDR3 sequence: CASSLELFQPQHF. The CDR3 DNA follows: TGTGCCAGCAGTTTAGAGTTGTTTCAGCCCCAGCATTTT.

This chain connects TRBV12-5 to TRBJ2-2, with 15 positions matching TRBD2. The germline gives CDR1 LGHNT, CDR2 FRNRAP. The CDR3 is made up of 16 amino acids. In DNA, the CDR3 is TGTGCCAGCGTTCGGACTAGCGGGGGGGTCCCCGGGGAGCTGTTTTTT. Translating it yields CASVRTSGGVPGELFF.

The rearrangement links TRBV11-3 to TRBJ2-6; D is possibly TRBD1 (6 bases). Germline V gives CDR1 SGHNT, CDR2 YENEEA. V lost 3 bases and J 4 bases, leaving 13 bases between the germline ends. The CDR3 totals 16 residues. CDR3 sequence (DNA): TGTGCCAGCAGCTTGGTGGGGGCGAGGGGGGCCAACGTCCTGACTTTC. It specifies CASSLVGARGANVLTF.

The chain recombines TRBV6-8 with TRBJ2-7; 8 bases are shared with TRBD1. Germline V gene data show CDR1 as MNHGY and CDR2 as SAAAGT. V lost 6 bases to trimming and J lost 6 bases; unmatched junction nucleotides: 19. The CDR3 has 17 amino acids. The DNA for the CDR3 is TGTGCCAGCAGACCTACCCCTGGACAGGGTGGCCTTTTCGAGCAGTACTTC. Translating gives CASRPTPGQGGLFEQYF.

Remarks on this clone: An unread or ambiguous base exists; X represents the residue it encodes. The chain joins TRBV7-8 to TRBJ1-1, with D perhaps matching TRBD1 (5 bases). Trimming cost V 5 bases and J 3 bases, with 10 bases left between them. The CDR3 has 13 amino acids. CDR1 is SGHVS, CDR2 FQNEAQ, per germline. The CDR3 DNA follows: TGTGCCAGCAGCCCGRCAGGGTACACTGAAGCTTTCTTT. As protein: CASSPXGYTEAFF.

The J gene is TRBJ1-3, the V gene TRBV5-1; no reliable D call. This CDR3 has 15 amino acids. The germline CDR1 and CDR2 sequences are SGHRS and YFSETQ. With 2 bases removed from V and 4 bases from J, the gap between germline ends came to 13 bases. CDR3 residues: CASSFGNAKGNTIYF. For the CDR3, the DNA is TGCGCCAGCAGCTTCGGTAATGCTAAAGGAAACACCATATATTTT.

CDR3 DNA sequence: TGTGCCTGGAATTACGTGAACACTGAAGCTTTCTTT. Its translation is CAWNYVNTEAFF. This chain connects TRBV30 to TRBJ1-1; D unclear. This CDR3 region has 12 residues. CDR1 is GTSNPN, CDR2 SVGIG, per germline (reference sequence). Trimming left V 4 bases short and J 0 bases short, with 6 bases between. Supplemented by reference TRBV30 and TRBJ1-1, the full variable domain reads SQTIHQWPATLVQPVGSPLSLECTVEGTSNPNLYWYRQAAGRGLQLLFYSVGIGQISSEVPQNLSASRPQDRQFILSSKKLLLSDSGFYLCAWNYVNTEAFFGQGTRLTVV.

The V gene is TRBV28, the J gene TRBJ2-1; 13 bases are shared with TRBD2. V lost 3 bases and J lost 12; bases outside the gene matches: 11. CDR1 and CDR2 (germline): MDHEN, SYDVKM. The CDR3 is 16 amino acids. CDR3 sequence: CASSFYTGTSGVAQFF. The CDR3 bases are TGTGCCAGCAGTTTCTATACCGGGACTAGCGGGGTAGCGCAGTTCTTC.

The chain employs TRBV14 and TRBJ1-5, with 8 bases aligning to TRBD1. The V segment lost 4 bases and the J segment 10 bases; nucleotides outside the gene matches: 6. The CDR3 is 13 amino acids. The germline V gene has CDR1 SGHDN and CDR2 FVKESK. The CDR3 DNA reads TGTGCCAGCAGCCCAGGGGGCTGGGGTCCCCAGCATTTT. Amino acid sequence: CASSPGGWGPQHF.

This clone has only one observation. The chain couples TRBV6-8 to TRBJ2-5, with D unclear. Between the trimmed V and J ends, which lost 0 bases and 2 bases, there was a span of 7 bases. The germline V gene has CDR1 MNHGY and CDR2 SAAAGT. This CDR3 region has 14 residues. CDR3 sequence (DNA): TGTGCCAGCAGTTACTCTTCCGCTCAAGAGACCCAGTACTTC. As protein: CASSYSSAQETQYF.

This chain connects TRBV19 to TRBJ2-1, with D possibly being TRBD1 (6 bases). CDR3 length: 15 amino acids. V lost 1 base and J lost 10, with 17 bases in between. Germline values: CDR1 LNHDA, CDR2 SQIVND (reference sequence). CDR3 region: CASSIGTGLFEEQFF. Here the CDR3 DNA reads TGTGCCAGTAGTATAGGTACAGGGCTTTTCGAGGAGCAGTTCTTC.

The CDR3: CASSLRGAGLNTEAFF. The CDR3 nucleotides are TGCGCCAGCAGCCTTCGCGGGGCCGGCTTGAACACTGAAGCTTTCTTT. V and J are TRBV5-1 and TRBJ1-1; D is possibly TRBD1 (5 bases). V was pared by 4 bases and J by 0 bases, with 16 bases between. The germline V gene encodes CDR1 SGHRS and CDR2 YFSETQ. The CDR3 consists of 16 residues. Based on the CDR3 plus reference TRBV5-1 and TRBJ1-1, the full variable domain is KAGVTQTPRYLIKTRGQQVTLSCSPISGHRSVSWYQQTPGQGLQFLFEYFSETQRNKGNFPGRFSGRQFSNSRSEMNVSTLELGDSALYLCASSLRGAGLNTEAFFGQGTRLTVV.

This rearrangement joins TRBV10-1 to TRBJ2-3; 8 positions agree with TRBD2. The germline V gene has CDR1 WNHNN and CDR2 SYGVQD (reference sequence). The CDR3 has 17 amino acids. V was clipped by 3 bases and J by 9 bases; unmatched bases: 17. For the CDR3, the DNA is TGCGCCAGCAGTGATACCTCTCGGGAGGGGAGCTTCGGCACGCAGTATTTT. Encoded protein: CASSDTSREGSFGTQYF.

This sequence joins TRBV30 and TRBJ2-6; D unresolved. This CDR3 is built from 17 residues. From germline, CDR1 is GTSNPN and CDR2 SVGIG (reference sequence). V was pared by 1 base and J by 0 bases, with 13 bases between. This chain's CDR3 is CAWSARAEYSGANVLTF. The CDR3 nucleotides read TGTGCCTGGAGTGCGCGTGCGGAGTACTCTGGGGCCAACGTCCTGACTTTC.

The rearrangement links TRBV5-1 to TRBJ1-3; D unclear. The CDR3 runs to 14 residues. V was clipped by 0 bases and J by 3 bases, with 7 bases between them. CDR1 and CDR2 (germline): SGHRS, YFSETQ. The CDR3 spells CASSLDSGGNTIYF. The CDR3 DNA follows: TGCGCCAGCAGCTTGGATTCTGGTGGAAACACCATATATTTT.